The next 15 T cell receptor beta chains were all read from a single sample in a study of shared clonotypes between healthy human individuals. Profiled with immunoSEQ multiplex PCR; TCRdb holds only in-frame clones, not every one. The table has about 600,000 clones, 95% to 98% seen once. The material sequenced was naive CD4+ T cells sorted from blood. Documented subset: CD45RA+ positively selected. Receptor source: a woman aged 30 to 39 in good health.

J is TRBJ1-1 and V is TRBV5-1; no definite D call. V lost 0 bases to trimming and J lost 0 bases, with 6 bases between them. This CDR3 has 14 amino acids. Germline V gives CDR1 SGHRS, CDR2 YFSETQ. This CDR3 reads CASSLGHVNTEAFF. Written as DNA, the CDR3 is TGCGCCAGCAGCTTGGGACATGTGAACACTGAAGCTTTCTTT.

J is TRBJ2-7 and V is TRBV6-1, with a possible D match to TRBD2 (6 bases). Germline V gene data show CDR1 as MNHNS and CDR2 as SASEGT. This CDR3 has 13 amino acids. Trimming shortened V by 2 bases and J by 5 bases, and 10 bases separated the two germline ends. The CDR3 DNA is TGTGCCAGCAGTGAATGGAGGGCCCACGAGCAGTACTTC. Translation: CASSEWRAHEQYF.

The chain has TRBV29-1 and TRBJ1-2; 8 bases agree with TRBD1. The CDR3 runs 14 residues. The V segment lost 5 bases and the J segment 8 bases; nucleotides outside the gene matches: 13. Germline V gene lookup returns CDR1 SQVTM and CDR2 ANQGSEA. CDR3 sequence (DNA): TGCAGCGTTACCGACAGGGGATTCGATTGGGGCTACACCTTC. Amino acids: CSVTDRGFDWGYTF. Full variable domain (remainder filled in from reference TRBV29-1 and TRBJ1-2): SAVISQKPSRDICQRGTSLTIQCQVDSQVTMMFWYRQQPGQSLTLIATANQGSEATYESGFVIDKFPISRPNLTFSTLTVSNMSPEDSSIYLCSVTDRGFDWGYTFGSGTRLTVV.

V and J are TRBV19 and TRBJ1-5; D unclear. From germline, CDR1 is LNHDA and CDR2 SQIVND (reference sequence). Trimming stripped 7 bases from V and 0 bases from J, with 7 bases between. The CDR3 runs to 13 residues. DNA for the CDR3: TGTGCCAGTACACGGGATAGCAATCAGCCCCAGCATTTT. Translation gives CASTRDSNQPQHF.

V usage is TRBV7-9 and J usage is TRBJ2-1; 7 nucleotides match TRBD2. Germline trimming cut 5 bases from V and 1 base from J; bases unmatched to any gene: 5. The CDR3 has 15 amino acids. Germline V gene data show CDR1 as SEHNR and CDR2 as FQNEAQ (reference sequence). CDR3 residues: CASSRTGGSYNEQFF. Written as DNA, the CDR3 is TGTGCCAGCAGCAGGACGGGAGGATCCTACAATGAGCAGTTCTTC.

The chain combines TRBV4-2 with TRBJ2-2, with TRBD2 as a possible D gene (5 bases). V was pared by 1 base and J by 3 bases, with 6 bases between. This CDR3 is 14 amino acids long. Germline lookup yields CDR1 LGHNA and CDR2 YNFKEQ. CDR3 DNA: TGTGCCAGCAGCCAAGGAGGGCACACCGGGGAGCTGTTTTTT. Its protein is CASSQGGHTGELFF.

A remark on this clone: In the same sample, other DNA sequences code for this CDR3. The J gene is TRBJ1-1, the V gene TRBV5-1; TRBD1 agrees at 7 bases. CDR1 is SGHRS, CDR2 YFSETQ, per germline. Trimming cost V 0 bases and J 8 bases; bases outside gene matches: 4. This CDR3 spans 13 amino acids. CDR3 in amino acids: CASSLGQGVEAFF. The CDR3 coding sequence is TGCGCCAGCAGCTTGGGGCAGGGGGTAGAAGCTTTCTTT.

The chain uses TRBV11-2 and TRBJ2-7; 11 bases fit TRBD1. Per germline, CDR1 SGHAT and CDR2 FQNNGV. The V segment lost 5 bases and the J segment 6 bases; nucleotides outside the gene matches: 3. The CDR3 is 13 residues long. The CDR3 reads CASSRTGGGEQYF. CDR3 DNA sequence: TGTGCCAGCAGCCGGACAGGGGGCGGCGAGCAGTACTTC.

This clone was seen a few times. This chain uses TRBV10-3 with TRBJ2-7; 9 bases agree with TRBD2. Germline trimming cut 4 bases from V and 5 bases from J; bases unmatched to any gene: 0. The germline V gene has CDR1 ENHRY and CDR2 SYGVKD. CDR3 length equals 12 residues. The CDR3 nucleotides read TGTGCCATCAGTGGGACTAGCGACGAGCAGTACTTC. Translated, it gives CAISGTSDEQYF.

Concerning this clone: An end of the junction does not agree with germline; a read error may underlie this. The chain recombines TRBV28 with TRBJ1-1; no clear D gene. Germline CDR1 MDHEN, CDR2 SYDVKM. The CDR3 length is 15 residues. The CDR3 sequence: CASMTGGGLNNEAFF. The DNA of the CDR3 is TGTGCCAGCATGACGGGTGGTGGTTTAAACAATGAAGCTTTCTTT.

The table lists this clone with a few counts. J is TRBJ1-5 and V is TRBV28; no clear D gene. V was cut by 6 bases and J by 9 bases, with 21 bases left in between. The CDR3 runs to 15 residues. The germline V gene encodes CDR1 MDHEN and CDR2 SYDVKM. The CDR3 bases are TGTGCCAGCAGAAGAGACACCCCGGAGAGGGCGCCCCAGCATTTT. Translated: CASRRDTPERAPQHF.

The rearrangement uses TRBV25-1 and TRBJ2-5; 11 bases map to TRBD2. From germline, CDR1 is MGHDK and CDR2 SYGVNS. This CDR3 region has 15 residues. Unmatched junction bases numbered 6, after V lost 4 bases and J lost 5 bases. CDR3 in DNA: TGTGCCAGCAGTGGTAGCGGGAGGGTAGGGGAGACCCAGTACTTC. This translates into CASSGSGRVGETQYF. Supplemented by reference TRBV25-1 and TRBJ2-5, the full variable domain reads EADIYQTPRYLVIGTGKKITLECSQTMGHDKMYWYQQDPGMELHLIHYSYGVNSTEKGDLSSESTVSRIRTEHFPLTLESARPSHTSQYLCASSGSGRVGETQYFGPGTRLLVL.

V and J are TRBV10-3 and TRBJ1-5; D remains ambiguous. Germline CDR1 reads ENHRY; CDR2 reads SYGVKD. The CDR3 is 15 amino acids. Trimming left V 5 bases short and J 3 bases short, with 14 bases between. The CDR3 region is CAISQVESSNQPQHF. The CDR3, as DNA: TGTGCCATCAGTCAGGTCGAGAGTTCCAATCAGCCCCAGCATTTT.

The chain joins TRBV27 to TRBJ2-7, with a possible D match to TRBD1 (5 bases). Per the germline V gene, CDR1 is MNHEY and CDR2 is SMNVEV (reference sequence). V was shortened by 2 bases and J by 0 bases, with 14 bases between the two germline ends. The CDR3 has 16 amino acids. CDR3 residues: CASSLIPGQGSYEQYF. CDR3 DNA: TGTGCCAGCAGTTTAATCCCAGGCCAGGGCTCCTACGAGCAGTACTTC.

The rearrangement links TRBV5-1 to TRBJ2-7; D not certain. Trimming removed 4 bases at V and 2 bases at J, with 16 bases between. The CDR3 loop spans 15 amino acids. Germline assignment: CDR1 SGHRS and CDR2 YFSETQ. This CDR3 is CASSTSTDDAYEQYF. The CDR3, as DNA: TGCGCCAGCAGCACGAGTACGGATGACGCCTACGAGCAGTACTTC.